Here is one T cell receptor (beta chain) with its context. Repertoires were generated with immunoSEQ multiplex PCR, while TCRdb's copy carries only in-frame clones and drops some. The table includes nearly 200,000 clones, roughly 90% detected once. In assigning cohorts, the study relied on participant-reported clinical history. The entry originates in a study of blood T cell repertoires in COVID-19. Study summary: T cells, B-cell-depleted T cells, or PBMCs provided the cDNA or gDNA that served as material.

The V end lost 4 bases, the J end lost 14 bases, and 23 bases lay between the germline ends. The CDR3 is 15 residues long. The germline V gene has CDR1 SGHTA and CDR2 FQGNSA. This TCR was recovered from a woman aged 18-35 years who had recovered from COVID-19. Input material: PBMCs or T cells enriched from blood (not recorded which). V usage is TRBV7-2 and J usage is TRBJ1-4, with D perhaps matching TRBD1 (6 bases). The CDR3 region is CASSSMTGPDRGLFF. In nucleotides, the CDR3 is TGTGCCAGCAGCTCCATGACGGGACCGGATAGGGGGCTGTTTTTT.